These T cell receptor beta chains were read from a single sample in a study of patients and donors after allogeneic stem cell transplantation. TCRdb processed the RT-PCR reads anew with MiXCR; each CDR3 protein has one entry. The data hold approximately 410,000 distinct CDR3 sequences, with about a sixth observed a single time. Material for sequencing was blood, either unsorted or a sorted T cell fraction (not recorded which). These receptors originate from a human donor who was either an allogeneic HSCT recipient or a stem cell or donor lymphocyte infusion donor (not recorded which). It is not recorded whose cells these are; they may come from a transplant donor. CDR3s include the opening cysteine and the closing phenylalanine or tryptophan. Fields, in order: D gene, clone size, V gene, J gene, CDR3 protein, CDR3 DNA. The D gene is left open where the match is weak. Clone size appears in some rows only: once, few, many, or a class for an expanded clone.

>.|few|TRBV27|TRBJ1-6
CASSLSPRSYNSPLHF
TGTGCCAGCAGTTTATCTCCGCGCTCCTATAATTCACCCCTCCACTTT
>TRBD2|.|TRBV12-3/TRBV12-4|TRBJ2-1
CASSRTSGRAHEQFF
TGTGCCAGCAGTCGCACTAGCGGGAGGGCCCATGAGCAGTTCTTC
>.|.|TRBV2|TRBJ1-5
CASNMRDQPQHF
TGTGCCAGCAACATGAGGGATCAGCCCCAGCATTTT
>.|.|TRBV25-1|TRBJ2-4
CASSELRQVAKNIQYF
TGTGCCAGCAGTGAATTGAGACAGGTGGCCAAAAACATTCAGTACTTC
>.|.|TRBV12-3/TRBV12-4|TRBJ1-4
CASSFKGPMNEKLFF
TGTGCCAGCAGTTTTAAAGGGCCAATGAATGAAAAACTGTTTTTT
>.|.|TRBV11-2|TRBJ1-2
CASSFLGDGYTF
TGTGCCAGCAGCTTCTTGGGAGATGGCTACACCTTC
>TRBD2|few|TRBV30|TRBJ2-7
CGAERAGGLYEQYF
TGTGGCGCGGAGCGTGCGGGAGGACTTTACGAGCAGTACTTC
>.|.|TRBV4-3|TRBJ2-1
CASSFRAGASSYNEQFF
TGCGCCAGCAGTTTTAGAGCGGGTGCTAGCTCCTACAATGAGCAGTTCTTC
>.|.|TRBV4-1|TRBJ2-2
CASSQMGRTPVNTGELFF
TGCGCCAGCAGCCAAATGGGGCGCACGCCAGTAAACACCGGGGAGCTGTTTTTT
>TRBD2|.|TRBV13|TRBJ2-1
CASSLWLAGGLSEQFF
TGTGCCAGCAGCTTATGGCTAGCGGGGGGACTTAGTGAGCAGTTCTTC
>.|many|TRBV12-3/TRBV12-4|TRBJ2-1
CASSPDKSSYNEQFF
TGTGCCAGCAGTCCTGACAAAAGCTCCTACAATGAGCAGTTCTTC